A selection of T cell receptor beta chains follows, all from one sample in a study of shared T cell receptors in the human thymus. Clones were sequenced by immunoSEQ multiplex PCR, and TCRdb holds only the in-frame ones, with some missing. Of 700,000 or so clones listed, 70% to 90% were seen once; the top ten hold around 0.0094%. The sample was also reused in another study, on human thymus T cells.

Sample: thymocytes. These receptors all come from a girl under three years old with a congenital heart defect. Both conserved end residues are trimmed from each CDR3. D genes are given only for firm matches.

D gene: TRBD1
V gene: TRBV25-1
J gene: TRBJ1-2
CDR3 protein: ASSELRTGANYGYT

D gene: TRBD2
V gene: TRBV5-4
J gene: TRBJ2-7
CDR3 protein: ASSLGTSGGYEQY

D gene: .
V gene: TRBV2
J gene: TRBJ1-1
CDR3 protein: ASQDPSGSDTEAF

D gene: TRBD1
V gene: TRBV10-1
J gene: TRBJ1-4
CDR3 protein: ASRGTGDRGREKLF

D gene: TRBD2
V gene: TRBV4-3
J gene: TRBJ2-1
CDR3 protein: ASSHRLAGPHHNEQF

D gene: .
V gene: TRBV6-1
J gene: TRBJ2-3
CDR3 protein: ASSEALGHIYGDTQY

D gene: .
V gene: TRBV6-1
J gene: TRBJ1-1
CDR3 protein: ASSDRQAKTENTEAF

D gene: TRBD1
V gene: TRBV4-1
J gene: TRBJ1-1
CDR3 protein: ASSKGRGVNTEAF

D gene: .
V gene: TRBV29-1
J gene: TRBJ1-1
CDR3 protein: SVERTEAF

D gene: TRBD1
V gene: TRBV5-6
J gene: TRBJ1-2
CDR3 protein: ASSNDRDINYGYT

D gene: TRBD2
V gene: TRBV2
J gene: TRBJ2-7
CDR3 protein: ASSEQIPTSGGEWDEQY

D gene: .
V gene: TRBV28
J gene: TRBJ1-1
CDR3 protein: ASSLQAELTELNTEAF

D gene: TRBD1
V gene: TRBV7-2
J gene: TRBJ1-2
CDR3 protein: ASSNRGQGYGYT

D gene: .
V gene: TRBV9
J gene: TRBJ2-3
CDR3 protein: ASSNRPLGGDTQY

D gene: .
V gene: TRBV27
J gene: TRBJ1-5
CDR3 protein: ASSLRGYSNQPQH

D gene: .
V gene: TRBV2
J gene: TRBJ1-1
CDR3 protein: ASTPGGGKPPNTEAF

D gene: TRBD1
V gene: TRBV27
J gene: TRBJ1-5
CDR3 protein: ASSSTDRDGNQPQH

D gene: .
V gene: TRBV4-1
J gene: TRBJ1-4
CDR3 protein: ASSQDNRVTQLF

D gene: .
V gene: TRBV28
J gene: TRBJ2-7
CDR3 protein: ASSLGRIPYEQY

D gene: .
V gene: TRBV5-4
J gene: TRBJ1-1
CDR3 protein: ASSFEVNGQSKTTEAF

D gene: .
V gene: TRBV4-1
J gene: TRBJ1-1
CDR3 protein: ASSQRTEAF

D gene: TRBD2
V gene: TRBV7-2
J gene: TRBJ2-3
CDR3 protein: ASSFLSGGRTDTQY

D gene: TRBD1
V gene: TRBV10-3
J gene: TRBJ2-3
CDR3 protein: AISESKGDDPGQGTTDTQY

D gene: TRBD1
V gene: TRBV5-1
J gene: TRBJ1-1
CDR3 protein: ASSLAVRRQGQMNTEAF

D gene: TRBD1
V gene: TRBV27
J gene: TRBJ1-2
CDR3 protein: ASSPGQVGLYGYT

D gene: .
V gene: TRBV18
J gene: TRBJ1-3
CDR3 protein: ASSPGGSLGNTIY

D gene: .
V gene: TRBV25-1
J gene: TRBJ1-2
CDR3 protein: ASSESGRDT

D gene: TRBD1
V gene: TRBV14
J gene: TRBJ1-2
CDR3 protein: ASSARNRTGHGYT

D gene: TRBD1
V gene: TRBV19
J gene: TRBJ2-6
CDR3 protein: ASSPGGPSGANVLT

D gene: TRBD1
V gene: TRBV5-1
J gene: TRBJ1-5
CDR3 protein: ASSLGTGATHSNQPQH

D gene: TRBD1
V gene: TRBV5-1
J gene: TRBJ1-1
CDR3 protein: ASSLDRGPIEAF

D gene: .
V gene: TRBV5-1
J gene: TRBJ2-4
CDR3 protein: ASSNEQGTIQY

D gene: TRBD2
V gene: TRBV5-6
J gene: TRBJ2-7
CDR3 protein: ASSSGGWIAFSYEQY

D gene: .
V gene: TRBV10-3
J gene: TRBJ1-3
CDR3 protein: AISETPGMSGNTIY

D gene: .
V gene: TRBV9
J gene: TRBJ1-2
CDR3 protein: ASSSRSYGYT

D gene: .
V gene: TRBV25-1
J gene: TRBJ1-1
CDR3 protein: ASSEGGIVTEAF

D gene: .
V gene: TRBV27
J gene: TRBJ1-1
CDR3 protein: ASSLNTKDTEAF

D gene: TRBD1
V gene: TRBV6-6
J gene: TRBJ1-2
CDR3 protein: ASSPDRVAGYT

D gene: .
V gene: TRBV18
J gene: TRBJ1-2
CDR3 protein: ASSPPRQDGYGYT

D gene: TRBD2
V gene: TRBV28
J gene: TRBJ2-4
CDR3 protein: ASSQTSGGVFGAKNIQY

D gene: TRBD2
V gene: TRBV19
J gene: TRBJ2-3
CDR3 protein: ASRVAGAAPGTDTQY

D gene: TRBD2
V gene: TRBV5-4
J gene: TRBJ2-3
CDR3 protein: ASSLAGVIDTQY

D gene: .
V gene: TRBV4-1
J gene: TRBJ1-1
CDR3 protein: ASSQDMEMNTEAF

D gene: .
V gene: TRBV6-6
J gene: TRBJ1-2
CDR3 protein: ASSLQVGDEGYT

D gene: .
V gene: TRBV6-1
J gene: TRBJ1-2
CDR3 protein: ASSEALVYIHYGYT

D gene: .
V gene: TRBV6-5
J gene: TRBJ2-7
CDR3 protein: ASSYSPAAKVGLY

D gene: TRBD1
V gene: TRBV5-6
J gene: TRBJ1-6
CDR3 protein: ASSSGGPNSPLH

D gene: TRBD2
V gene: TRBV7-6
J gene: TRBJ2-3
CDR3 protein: ASSSIRLAGGVSRDTQY

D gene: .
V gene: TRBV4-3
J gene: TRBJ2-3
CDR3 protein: ASSPWGGYTDTQY

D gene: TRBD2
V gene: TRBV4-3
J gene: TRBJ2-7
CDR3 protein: ASSQEWAGGPYEQY

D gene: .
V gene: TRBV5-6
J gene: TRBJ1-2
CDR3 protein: ASSLPQGTLYGYT

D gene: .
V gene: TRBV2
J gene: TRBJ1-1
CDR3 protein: ASSEAYKSNTEAF

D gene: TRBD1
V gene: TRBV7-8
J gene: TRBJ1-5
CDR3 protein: ASSPTGSWDQPQH

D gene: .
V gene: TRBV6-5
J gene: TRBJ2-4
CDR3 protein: AILVSQLAKNIQY

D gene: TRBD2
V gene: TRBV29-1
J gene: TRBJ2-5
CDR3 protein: SVAWDYLLGETQY

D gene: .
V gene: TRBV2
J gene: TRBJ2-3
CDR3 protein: ASSALKGPTDTQY

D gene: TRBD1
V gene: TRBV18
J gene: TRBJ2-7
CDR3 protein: ASSPEGAPYEQY

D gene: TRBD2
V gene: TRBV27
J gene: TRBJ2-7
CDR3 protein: ASRYSGGMTYEQY

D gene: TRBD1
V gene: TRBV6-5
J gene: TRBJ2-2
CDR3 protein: ASSAGTANTGELF